A single sample is the source of the 24 T cell receptor beta chains below, sequenced in a study of blood T cell repertoires in COVID-19. Profiling relied on immunoSEQ multiplex PCR, and the TCRdb table lists in-frame clones only, not all of them. Among 150,000 to 200,000 clones listed, about 90% were seen once. Material for sequencing was peripheral blood. These receptor sequences come from a woman aged 55-70 years with COVID-19, enrolled during active disease.

The chain employs TRBV5-1 and TRBJ2-1; weak D call: TRBD1 (7 bases). CDR1 SGHRS and CDR2 YFSETQ come from the germline V gene. Trimming stripped 0 bases from V and 6 bases from J, with 13 bases between. The CDR3 totals 15 residues. CDR3: CASSLEQGRSNEQFF. CDR3 bases: TGCGCCAGCAGCTTGGAACAGGGGAGGTCCAATGAGCAGTTCTTC. The full variable domain, its missing parts supplied by reference TRBV5-1 and TRBJ2-1, is KAGVTQTPRYLIKTRGQQVTLSCSPISGHRSVSWYQQTPGQGLQFLFEYFSETQRNKGNFPGRFSGRQFSNSRSEMNVSTLELGDSALYLCASSLEQGRSNEQFFGPGTRLTVL.

This clone was counted between two and nine times. The chain employs TRBV11-3 and TRBJ2-7; D perhaps matches TRBD1 (6 bases). Germline CDR1 SGHNT, CDR2 YENEEA. Deletions cut 2 bases from V and 3 bases from J, with 8 bases between. The CDR3 length is 13 residues. The CDR3 DNA is TGTGCCAGCAGCTTACGACAGGTCTACGAGCAGTACTTC. Protein sequence: CASSLRQVYEQYF.

V gene TRBV11-2 combines with J gene TRBJ2-7; the match to TRBD2 covers 11 bases. Germline CDR1 and CDR2: SGHAT and FQNNGV. The V and J ends lost 4 bases and 4 bases, in that order; junction bases with no gene match: 6. CDR3 size: 15 residues. The CDR3 DNA is TGTGCCAGCAGCTCCCAACTAGCGGGAGCTTACGAGCAGTACTTC. Residues: CASSSQLAGAYEQYF.

The J gene is TRBJ1-5, the V gene TRBV20-1; TRBD1 matches at 7 bases. V was clipped by 4 bases and J by 3 bases; unmatched bases: 9. Germline V gives CDR1 DFQATT, CDR2 SNEGSKA (reference sequence). This CDR3 is 15 amino acids long. The CDR3 loop is CSAIDRETFNQPQHF. The CDR3, as DNA: TGCAGTGCTATTGACAGGGAAACTTTCAATCAGCCCCAGCATTTT.

The sample holds a few counts of this clone. The genes are TRBV25-1 and TRBJ2-7; D remains ambiguous. Per germline, CDR1 MGHDK and CDR2 SYGVNS. The CDR3 covers 14 residues. The V and J ends lost 0 bases and 3 bases respectively, with 9 bases between them. For the CDR3, the DNA is TGTGCCAGCAGTGAATATAGCATCCACTACGAGCAGTACTTC. This encodes CASSEYSIHYEQYF.

The chain uses TRBV19 and TRBJ1-6; weak D call: TRBD1 (5 bases). The CDR3 is 14 amino acids. Trimming pared 3 bases from V and 9 bases from J, leaving 12 bases between. Germline CDR1 LNHDA, CDR2 SQIVND (reference sequence). DNA for the CDR3: TGTGCCAGTAGTATCGTCCAGGGCCCTTCACCCCTCCACTTT. This encodes CASSIVQGPSPLHF.

The chain couples TRBV6-5 to TRBJ2-1, with TRBD2 matching 16 bases. Germline V gene lookup returns CDR1 MNHEY and CDR2 SVGAGI. There are 15 residues in the CDR3. V dropped 2 bases and J dropped 10; count of bases not matched to a gene: 2. The CDR3, as DNA: TGTGCCAGCAGTTACGGGACTAGCGGGAGGGTGGAGCAGTTCTTC. It yields the protein CASSYGTSGRVEQFF.

CDR3 coding DNA: TGTGCCAGCAGCCGGGGGACAGGGGGCGTATCCGGTGGCTACACCTTC. Its translation: CASSRGTGGVSGGYTF. V is TRBV7-9 and J is TRBJ1-2; 12 bases are a match to TRBD1. The germline V gene has CDR1 SEHNR and CDR2 FQNEAQ (reference sequence). This CDR3 is 16 amino acids long. J gave up 7 bases and V 5 bases, and 11 bases lay outside the gene matches. The complete variable domain, with remaining parts taken from reference TRBV7-9 and TRBJ1-2, reads DTGVSQNPRHKITKRGQNVTFRCDPISEHNRLYWYRQTLGQGPEFLTYFQNEAQLEKSRLLSDRFSAERPKGSFSTLEIQRTEQGDSAMYLCASSRGTGGVSGGYTFGSGTRLTVV.

The J gene is TRBJ1-2, the V gene TRBV7-2; D uncertain. Germline V gives CDR1 SGHTA, CDR2 FQGNSA. CDR3 size: 15 residues. Trimming shortened V by 2 bases and J by 4 bases, and 14 bases separated the two germline ends. CDR3 nucleotide sequence: TGTGCCAGCAGCTTAAGTGCCCCGGGAGCCTATGGCTACACCTTC. Its translation is CASSLSAPGAYGYTF. The entire variable domain, with the rest obtained from reference TRBV7-2 and TRBJ1-2, is as follows: GAGVSQSPSNKVTEKGKDVELRCDPISGHTALYWYRQSLGQGLEFLIYFQGNSAPDKSGLPSDRFSAERTGGSVSTLTIQRTQQEDSAVYLCASSLSAPGAYGYTFGSGTRLTVV.

The rearrangement links TRBV14 to TRBJ2-2; D is possibly TRBD2 (5 bases). Germline CDR1 SGHDN, CDR2 FVKESK. This CDR3 is built from 14 residues. Trimming cost V 5 bases and J 7 bases, with 14 bases left between them. For the CDR3, the DNA is TGTGCCAGCAGCTTTTTAGCGAGTCACGGGGAGCTGTTTTTT. Its protein is CASSFLASHGELFF.

The chain joins TRBV5-1 to TRBJ2-3, with D perhaps matching TRBD1 (5 bases). There are 16 residues in the CDR3. Germline V gene lookup returns CDR1 SGHRS and CDR2 YFSETQ. V shed 0 bases and J shed 0 bases, with 11 bases lying between them. The CDR3 DNA reads as TGCGCCAGCAGCTTGGAATGGGGCTTCAGCACAGATACGCAGTATTTT. It translates to CASSLEWGFSTDTQYF.

The chain uses TRBV24-1 and TRBJ2-7; D remains unclear. Per the germline V gene, CDR1 is KGHDR and CDR2 is SFDVKD. Trimming stripped 9 bases from V and 5 bases from J, with 25 bases between. This CDR3 comprises 16 residues. CDR3 residues: CATRPGTPGRFNEQYF. The DNA of the CDR3 is TGTGCCACCCGTCCCGGAACCCCCGGCAGGTTCAACGAGCAGTACTTC.

The gene calls are TRBV10-3 and TRBJ2-3; D might be TRBD2 (6 bases). V lost 0 bases to trimming and J lost 2 bases, with 21 bases between them. Germline V lookup: CDR1 ENHRY, CDR2 SYGVKD. The CDR3 is 19 amino acids. The CDR3 spells CAISESGGGTFTSTDTQYF. CDR3 nucleotides: TGTGCCATCAGTGAGTCGGGTGGGGGGACTTTTACGTCCACAGATACGCAGTATTTT.

This sequence joins TRBV6-5 and TRBJ2-7; the match to TRBD1 covers 8 bases. The germline V gene has CDR1 MNHEY and CDR2 SVGAGI. Trimming removed 7 bases from V and 7 bases from J; junction bases left unmatched: 15. The CDR3 consists of 15 residues. The CDR3 protein is CASTRQRDRFGEQYF. CDR3 nucleotides: TGTGCCAGCACTAGGCAAAGGGACAGGTTTGGGGAGCAGTACTTC.

This clone was seen only once. The chain links TRBV27 to TRBJ1-4, with TRBD1 as a possible D gene (5 bases). The CDR3 has 17 amino acids. The germline CDR1 and CDR2 sequences are MNHEY and SMNVEV (reference sequence). Trimming stripped 6 bases from V and 4 bases from J, with 21 bases between. Here the CDR3 DNA reads TGTGCCAGCAGCCGTAGGTGGGGGGGAGAGGTTAATGAAAAACTGTTTTTT. Protein sequence: CASSRRWGGEVNEKLFF.

The chain employs TRBV25-1 and TRBJ2-7, with 11 bases identical to TRBD1. Germline loops: CDR1 MGHDK, CDR2 SYGVNS. Trimming removed 3 bases from V and 9 bases from J; junction bases left unmatched: 7. The CDR3 has 14 amino acids. CDR3 sequence (DNA): TGTGCCAGCAGTGAGGGACAGGGGGTGTATGGGCAGTACTTC. Its protein product is CASSEGQGVYGQYF.

The V and J genes are TRBV7-2 and TRBJ2-7; 8 nucleotides match TRBD2. CDR3 length: 11 amino acids. V shed 6 bases, J shed 5 bases, and the junction held 0 bases outside the gene matches. Germline V gene lookup returns CDR1 SGHTA and CDR2 FQGNSA. The CDR3, as DNA: TGTGCCAGCAGACTAGCGGACGAGCAGTACTTC. Amino acids: CASRLADEQYF.

V gene TRBV9 combines with J gene TRBJ1-2, with D uncertain. V was pared by 3 bases and J by 1 base, with 13 bases between. From germline, CDR1 is SGDLS and CDR2 YYNGEE. This CDR3 is built from 15 residues. The CDR3 is CASSALDSVNYGYTF. DNA for the CDR3: TGTGCCAGCAGCGCCCTCGACTCAGTTAACTATGGCTACACCTTC.

The chain is built from TRBV7-3 and TRBJ1-2, with D possibly TRBD1 on 5 matching bases. Germline CDR1 reads SGHTA; CDR2 reads FQGTGA. The CDR3 extends over 14 amino acids. V shed 5 bases and J shed 0 bases, with 10 bases lying between them. CDR3 loop: CASSLDRSNYGYTF. Written as DNA, the CDR3 is TGTGCCAGCAGCCTTGACAGATCTAACTATGGCTACACCTTC.

The chain combines TRBV24-1 with TRBJ2-1; maybe TRBD1 (6 bases). The CDR3 is 15 residues long. V was trimmed by 3 bases and J by 6 bases, leaving 14 bases between them. Germline CDR1 KGHDR, CDR2 SFDVKD. CDR3 nucleotides: TGTGCCACCAGTGATCCCGGGACATTTCTCAATGAGCAGTTCTTC. Its translation is CATSDPGTFLNEQFF.

The chain uses TRBV7-2 and TRBJ1-3, with a weak D call TRBD1 (5 bases). Germline loops: CDR1 SGHTA, CDR2 FQGNSA. The CDR3 covers 14 residues. The V end lost 11 bases, the J end lost 3 bases, and 17 bases lay between the germline ends. The CDR3 loop is CAVWGWGGGNTIYF. Here the CDR3 DNA reads TGTGCCGTCTGGGGGTGGGGAGGTGGAAACACCATATATTTT.

V and J are TRBV15 and TRBJ2-5; TRBD2 is a possible D gene (5 bases). This CDR3 has 15 amino acids. The V end lost 5 bases, the J end lost 2 bases, and 15 bases lay between the germline ends. Germline V gives CDR1 LNHNV, CDR2 YYDKDF (reference sequence). The CDR3, as DNA: TGTGCCACCAGCCGAAGGGCCGGAGGTCAAGAGACCCAGTACTTC. This encodes CATSRRAGGQETQYF.

The rearrangement links TRBV21-1 to TRBJ1-2; no check of the table's D call, TRBD1, against the DNA was made. TRBV21-1 is marked as a pseudogene. CDR3 length equals 14 residues. Here the CDR3 DNA reads TGTGCCAGCAGCAAAGCGGCCAGGGGCTATGGCTACACCTTC. This sequence encodes CASSKAARGYGYTF.

The V call is TRBV9, the J call TRBJ2-3, with D hard to call. The CDR3 consists of 14 residues. Germline assignment: CDR1 SGDLS and CDR2 YYNGEE. V lost 0 bases and J 3 bases, leaving 8 bases between the germline ends. CDR3 sequence (DNA): TGTGCCAGCAGCGTAGACACAAAAACAGATACGCAGTATTTT. Translation gives CASSVDTKTDTQYF.